This entry lists 17 T cell receptor beta chains sequenced from one sample in a study of T-cell memory formation after mild COVID-19. Via MiXCR, TCRdb re-called the 5' RACE reads, giving one row per CDR3 protein. The table records just under 350,000 distinct CDR3 sequences, 10% to 15% of them present only once. Sequenced material: PBMCs or a T cell subset sorted from them (not recorded which). These TCRs come from a man aged 18-30 years who had mild COVID-19 (a few samples of this study predate the infection). Cell type and time point are not known.

The V and J genes are TRBV12-3 or TRBV12-4 and TRBJ2-2; 8 bases map to TRBD1. CDR3 length: 15 amino acids. J was trimmed by 1 base and V by 6 bases; bases with no gene match: 4. The chain's CDR3 is CASSNGQGNTGELFF. The CDR3 DNA reads as TGTGCCAGCAGCAATGGACAGGGGAACACCGGGGAGCTGTTTTTT.

The sample holds a few counts of this clonotype. The rearrangement uses TRBV2 and TRBJ2-1; 15 bases match TRBD2. Germline values: CDR1 SNHLY, CDR2 FYNNEI. This CDR3 region has 15 residues. V was clipped by 5 bases and J by 10 bases; unmatched bases: 6. The CDR3 DNA follows: TGTGCCAGCAGTTGGACTAGCGGGGGGGCGGACGAGCAGTTCTTC. As protein: CASSWTSGGADEQFF.

The chain links TRBV4-3 to TRBJ1-4, with D possibly TRBD1 on 6 matching bases. CDR3 length: 17 amino acids. Germline V gives CDR1 LGHNA, CDR2 YSLEER. V was cut by 3 bases and J by 4 bases, with 18 bases left in between. The CDR3 spells CASSQEKDRSLNEKLFF. In DNA form, the CDR3 reads TGCGCCAGCAGCCAGGAAAAAGACAGGAGTCTTAATGAAAAACTGTTTTTT.

The rearrangement uses TRBV27 and TRBJ2-3; 7 bases align to TRBD2. Trimming cost V 6 bases and J 4 bases; bases outside gene matches: 4. In germline, CDR1 is MNHEY, CDR2 SMNVEV (reference sequence). The CDR3 runs to 13 residues. The CDR3 nucleotides are TGTGCCAGCAGGCCTGGGGGGGCAGATACGCAGTATTTT. It encodes CASRPGGADTQYF.

This clonotype was counted between two and nine times. J is TRBJ2-7 and V is TRBV6-5; the D call may be TRBD1 or TRBD2 (5 bases each). Germline assignment: CDR1 MNHEY and CDR2 SVGAGI. The length of the CDR3 is 16 residues. Trimming cost V 7 bases and J 4 bases, with 23 bases left between them. The chain's CDR3 is CASTNGAGTKAYEQYF. As DNA, the CDR3 is TGTGCCAGCACTAACGGGGCAGGAACAAAGGCTTACGAGCAGTACTTC.

This clonotype was counted at least ten times. The V call is TRBV28, the J call TRBJ2-7; 7 positions agree with TRBD2. This CDR3 contains 15 residues. Germline V gene sequence: CDR1 MDHEN, CDR2 SYDVKM. V lost 5 bases, J lost 0 bases, and 7 bases stayed unmatched. The CDR3 loop reads CASSPRGRGSYEQYV. CDR3 coding DNA: TGTGCCAGCAGTCCCCGAGGGAGGGGCTCCTACGAGCAGTACGTC.

The genes are TRBV5-1 and TRBJ1-2, with a tentative D call TRBD1 (5 bases). Germline V gene data show CDR1 as SGHRS and CDR2 as YFSETQ. The V end lost 3 bases, the J end lost 1 base, and 10 bases lay between the germline ends. This CDR3 contains 14 residues. This CDR3 reads CASSWTGDNYGYTF. Here the CDR3 DNA reads TGCGCCAGCAGCTGGACGGGGGATAACTATGGCTACACCTTC.

This clonotype appeared a few times. The chain has TRBV10-3 and TRBJ2-2; 8 positions agree with TRBD2. Germline loops: CDR1 ENHRY, CDR2 SYGVKD. After removal of 7 bases from V and 5 bases from J, the junction contained 3 bases not matched to a gene. The CDR3 length is 13 residues. In DNA, the CDR3 is TGTGCCATCAATAGCGGGGTAACCGGGGAGCTGTTTTTT. It specifies CAINSGVTGELFF.

This clonotype has only a few counts. The chain uses TRBV4-1 and TRBJ1-5, with 9 positions matching TRBD1. Germline CDR1 reads MGHRA; CDR2 reads YSYEKL. V shed 4 bases, J shed 5 bases, and the junction held 6 bases outside the gene matches. The CDR3 has 15 residues. The CDR3 DNA sequence: TGCGCCAGCAGCCGTGGGACAGGGCGTGATCAGCCCCAGCATTTT. Translation: CASSRGTGRDQPQHF.

This clonotype showed up just a few times. This clone may be a read error of a much larger clone one base away. V and J are TRBV7-9 and TRBJ1-1; no definite D call. The CDR3 consists of 12 residues. V lost 3 bases and J lost 1, with 3 bases in between. CDR1 is SEHNR and CDR2 is FQNEAQ in the germline V gene (reference sequence). CDR3 in amino acids: CASSFQNTEAFF. The CDR3 DNA sequence: TGTGCCAGCAGCTTTCAGAACACTGAAGCTTTCTTT.

This clonotype was counted between two and nine times. The chain joins TRBV10-3 to TRBJ1-2, with D perhaps matching TRBD1 (6 bases). This CDR3 is built from 15 residues. Trimming removed 6 bases at V and 0 bases at J, with 14 bases between. Germline assignment: CDR1 ENHRY and CDR2 SYGVKD. CDR3 in amino acids: CAISEQGPTNYGYTF. The CDR3 nucleotides are TGTGCCATCAGCGAACAGGGTCCGACTAACTATGGCTACACCTTC.

This chain links TRBV5-1 with TRBJ2-3; the D gene is possibly TRBD1 (6 bases). The germline V gene encodes CDR1 SGHRS and CDR2 YFSETQ. The ends were cut back, 1 base at V and 6 bases at J, with 12 bases in the middle. This CDR3 is 14 amino acids long. CDR3 sequence reads: CASSLSGQGDTQYF. The CDR3 bases are TGCGCCAGCAGCTTGTCAGGTCAGGGGGATACGCAGTATTTT.

The rearrangement links TRBV7-9 to TRBJ1-4; tentative D call: TRBD1 (6 bases). CDR3 length: 14 residues. CDR1 is SEHNR, CDR2 FQNEAQ, per germline (reference sequence). V was trimmed by 7 bases and J by 4 bases, leaving 13 bases between them. The DNA of the CDR3 is TGTGCCAGCACCCCGGGGGCCTTTAATGAAAAACTGTTTTTT. Translated: CASTPGAFNEKLFF. Variable domain in full (rest from reference TRBV7-9 and TRBJ1-4): DTGVSQNPRHKITKRGQNVTFRCDPISEHNRLYWYRQTLGQGPEFLTYFQNEAQLEKSRLLSDRFSAERPKGSFSTLEIQRTEQGDSAMYLCASTPGAFNEKLFFGSGTQLSVL.

This clonotype was seen a few times. The chain carries TRBV12-3 or TRBV12-4 and TRBJ1-4, with D maybe TRBD1 (5 bases). V dropped 3 bases and J dropped 6 bases, with 8 bases sitting between them. The CDR3 consists of 13 residues. The CDR3 protein is CASSLGGDEKLFF. In DNA, the CDR3 is TGTGCCAGCAGTTTGGGGGGAGATGAAAAACTGTTTTTT.

This chain uses TRBV5-4 with TRBJ2-5; D not certain. This CDR3 has 14 residues. V was trimmed by 4 bases and J by 3 bases, leaving 13 bases between them. Germline CDR1 reads SGHNT; CDR2 reads YYREEE (reference sequence). In nucleotides, the CDR3 is TGTGCCAGCAGCGTTGGGCTCGGTGAAGAGACCCAGTACTTC. Translated, it gives CASSVGLGEETQYF.

This clonotype was seen more than once but under ten times. The genes are TRBV7-2 and TRBJ2-1; 8 bases match TRBD2. CDR3 length equals 13 residues. J gave up 15 bases and V 5 bases, and 12 bases lay outside the gene matches. Looked up from germline, CDR1 is SGHTA and CDR2 is FQGNSA. The CDR3 loop is CASSVPGLGIRFF. CDR3 DNA: TGTGCCAGCAGCGTCCCGGGACTAGGGATTCGGTTCTTC.

This clonotype was found a few times. The rearrangement uses TRBV5-6 and TRBJ2-1; no definite D call. Germline V gives CDR1 SGHDT, CDR2 YYEEEE. This CDR3 is 12 amino acids long. Between the trimmed V and J ends, which lost 3 bases and 7 bases, there was a span of 8 bases. CDR3 residues: CASSSGSNEQFF. The CDR3 DNA reads as TGTGCCAGCAGCTCGGGCTCGAATGAGCAGTTCTTC.